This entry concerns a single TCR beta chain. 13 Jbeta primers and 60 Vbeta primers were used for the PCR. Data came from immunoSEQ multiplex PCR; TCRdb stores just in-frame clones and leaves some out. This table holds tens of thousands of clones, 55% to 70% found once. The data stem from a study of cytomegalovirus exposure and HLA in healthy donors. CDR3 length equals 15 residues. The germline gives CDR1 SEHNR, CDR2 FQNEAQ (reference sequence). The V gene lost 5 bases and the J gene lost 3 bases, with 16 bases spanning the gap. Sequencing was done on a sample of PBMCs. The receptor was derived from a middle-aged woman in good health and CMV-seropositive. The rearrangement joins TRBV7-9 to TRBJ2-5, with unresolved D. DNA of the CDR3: TGTGCCAGCAGCCCCGACCGACTGAGAGAAGAGACCCAGTACTTC. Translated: CASSPDRLREETQYF.